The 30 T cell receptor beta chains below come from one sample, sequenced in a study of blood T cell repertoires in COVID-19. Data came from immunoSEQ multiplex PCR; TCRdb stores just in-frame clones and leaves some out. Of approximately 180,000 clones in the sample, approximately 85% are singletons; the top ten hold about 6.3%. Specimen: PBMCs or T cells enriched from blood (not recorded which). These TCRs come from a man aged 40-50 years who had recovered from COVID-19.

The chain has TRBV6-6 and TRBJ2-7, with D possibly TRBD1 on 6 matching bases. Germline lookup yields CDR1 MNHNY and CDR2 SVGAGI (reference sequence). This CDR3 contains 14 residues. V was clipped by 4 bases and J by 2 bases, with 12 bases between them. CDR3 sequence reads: CASSWTASPYEQYF. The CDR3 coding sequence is TGTGCCAGCAGTTGGACAGCCTCACCCTACGAGCAGTACTTC.

CDR3 nucleotide sequence: TGTGCCAGCAGCCGACAGGGGGCTAATCAGCCCCAGCATTTT. Encoded protein: CASSRQGANQPQHF. The chain recombines TRBV14 with TRBJ1-5; the match to TRBD1 covers 10 bases. Trimming at V came to 4 bases and at J to 4 bases, leaving 1 base not matched to a gene. In germline, CDR1 is SGHDN, CDR2 FVKESK. The length of the CDR3 is 14 residues.

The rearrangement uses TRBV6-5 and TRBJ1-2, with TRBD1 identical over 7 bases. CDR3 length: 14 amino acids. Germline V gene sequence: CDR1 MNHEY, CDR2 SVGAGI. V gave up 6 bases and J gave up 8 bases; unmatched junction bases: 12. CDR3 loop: CASSSGQVGNGYTF. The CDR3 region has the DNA TGTGCCAGCAGCTCTGGACAGGTCGGTAACGGCTACACCTTC.

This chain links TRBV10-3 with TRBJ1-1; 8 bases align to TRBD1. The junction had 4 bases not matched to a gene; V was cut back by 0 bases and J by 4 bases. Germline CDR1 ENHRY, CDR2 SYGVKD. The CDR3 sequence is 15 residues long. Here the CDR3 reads CAISESAGGVTEAFF. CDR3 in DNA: TGTGCCATCAGTGAGTCAGCAGGGGGCGTCACTGAAGCTTTCTTT.

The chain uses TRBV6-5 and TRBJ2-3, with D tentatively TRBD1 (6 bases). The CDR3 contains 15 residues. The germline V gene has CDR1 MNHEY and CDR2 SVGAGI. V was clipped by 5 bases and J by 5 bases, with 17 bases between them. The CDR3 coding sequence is TGTGCCAGCAGTACGGACAGAGGGTCGAGAGATACGCAGTATTTT. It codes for CASSTDRGSRDTQYF.

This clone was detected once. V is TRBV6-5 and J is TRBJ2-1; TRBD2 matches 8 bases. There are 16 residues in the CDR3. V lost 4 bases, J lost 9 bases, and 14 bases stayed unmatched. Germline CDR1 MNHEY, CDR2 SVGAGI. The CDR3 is CASSSPRGGAGSEQFF. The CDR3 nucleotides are TGTGCCAGCAGTTCTCCCCGGGGGGGCGCGGGTAGTGAGCAGTTCTTC.

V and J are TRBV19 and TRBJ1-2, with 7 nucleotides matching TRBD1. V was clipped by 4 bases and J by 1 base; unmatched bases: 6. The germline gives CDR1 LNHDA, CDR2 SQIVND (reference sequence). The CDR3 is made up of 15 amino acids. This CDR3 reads CASSTTRDSNYGYTF. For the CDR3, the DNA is TGTGCCAGTAGTACGACCCGGGACAGTAACTATGGCTACACCTTC.

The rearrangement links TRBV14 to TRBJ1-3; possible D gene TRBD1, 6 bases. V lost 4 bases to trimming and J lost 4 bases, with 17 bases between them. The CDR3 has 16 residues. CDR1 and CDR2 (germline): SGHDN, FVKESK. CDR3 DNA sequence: TGTGCCAGCAGCCTCCGATTCCAGGGGTCCGGAAACACCATATATTTT. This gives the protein CASSLRFQGSGNTIYF. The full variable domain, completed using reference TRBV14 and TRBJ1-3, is EAGVTQFPSHSVIEKGQTVTLRCDPISGHDNLYWYRRVMGKEIKFLLHFVKESKQDESGMPNNRFLAERTGGTYSTLKVQPAELEDSGVYFCASSLRFQGSGNTIYFGEGSWLTVV.

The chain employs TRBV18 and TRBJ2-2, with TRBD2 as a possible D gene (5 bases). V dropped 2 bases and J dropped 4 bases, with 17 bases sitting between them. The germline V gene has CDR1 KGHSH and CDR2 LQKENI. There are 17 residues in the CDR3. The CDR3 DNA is TGTGCCAGCTCACCAACGCGGCTATCAGGACTCACCGGGGAGCTGTTTTTT. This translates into CASSPTRLSGLTGELFF.

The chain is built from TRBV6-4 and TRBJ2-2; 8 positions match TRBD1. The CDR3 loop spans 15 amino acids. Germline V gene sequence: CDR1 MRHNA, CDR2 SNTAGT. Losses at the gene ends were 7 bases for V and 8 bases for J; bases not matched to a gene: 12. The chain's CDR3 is CASTEKAGGAGELFF. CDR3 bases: TGTGCCAGCACCGAGAAAGCAGGGGGCGCGGGGGAGCTGTTTTTT.

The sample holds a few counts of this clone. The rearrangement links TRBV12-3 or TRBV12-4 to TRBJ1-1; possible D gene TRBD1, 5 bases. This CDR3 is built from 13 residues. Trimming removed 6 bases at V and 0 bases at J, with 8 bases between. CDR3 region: CASRGTLNTEAFF. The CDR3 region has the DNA TGTGCCAGCAGGGGGACTTTGAACACTGAAGCTTTCTTT.

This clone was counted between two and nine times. The CDR3, as DNA: TGTGCTACCAGGAGGGGCGACGAGCAGTACTTC. Amino acids: CATRRGDEQYF. The chain links TRBV28 to TRBJ2-7; D perhaps matches TRBD2 (6 bases). The CDR3 runs 11 residues. Germline V lookup: CDR1 MDHEN, CDR2 SYDVKM.

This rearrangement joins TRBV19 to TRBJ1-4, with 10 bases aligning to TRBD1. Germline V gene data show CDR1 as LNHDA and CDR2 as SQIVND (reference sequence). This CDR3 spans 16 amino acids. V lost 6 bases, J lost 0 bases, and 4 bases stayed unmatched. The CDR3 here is CASSWGTGATNEKLFF. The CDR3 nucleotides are TGTGCCAGTAGCTGGGGGACAGGGGCAACTAATGAAAAACTGTTTTTT.

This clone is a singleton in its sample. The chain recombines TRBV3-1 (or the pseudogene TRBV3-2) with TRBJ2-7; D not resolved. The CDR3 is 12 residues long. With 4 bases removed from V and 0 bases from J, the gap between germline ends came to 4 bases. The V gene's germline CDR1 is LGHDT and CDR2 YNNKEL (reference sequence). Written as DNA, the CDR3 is TGTGCCAGCAGCCCCCACTCCTACGAGCAGTACTTC. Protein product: CASSPHSYEQYF.

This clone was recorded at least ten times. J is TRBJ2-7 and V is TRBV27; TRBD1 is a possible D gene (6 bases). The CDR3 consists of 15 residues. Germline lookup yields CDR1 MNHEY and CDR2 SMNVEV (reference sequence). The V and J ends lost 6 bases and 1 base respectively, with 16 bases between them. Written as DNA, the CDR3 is TGTGCCAGCAGCACCCTGACAGGCCTATCCTACGAGCAGTACTTC. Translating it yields CASSTLTGLSYEQYF.

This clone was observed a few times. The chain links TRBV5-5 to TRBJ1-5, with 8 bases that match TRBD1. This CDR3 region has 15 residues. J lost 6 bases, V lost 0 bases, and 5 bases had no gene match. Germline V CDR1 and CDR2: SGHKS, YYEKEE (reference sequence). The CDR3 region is CASSLDQGATQPQHF. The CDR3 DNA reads TGTGCCAGCAGCTTGGATCAGGGGGCCACTCAGCCCCAGCATTTT.

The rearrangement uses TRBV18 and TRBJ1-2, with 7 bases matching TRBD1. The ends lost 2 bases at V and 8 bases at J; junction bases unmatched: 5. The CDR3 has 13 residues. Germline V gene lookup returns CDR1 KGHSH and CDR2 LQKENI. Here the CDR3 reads CASSPGTDQGYTF. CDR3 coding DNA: TGTGCCAGCTCACCAGGGACAGACCAAGGCTACACCTTC. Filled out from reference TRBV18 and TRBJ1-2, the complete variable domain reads NAGVMQNPRHLVRRRGQEARLRCSPMKGHSHVYWYRQLPEEGLKFMVYLQKENIIDESGMPKERFSAEFPKEGPSILRIQQVVRGDSAAYFCASSPGTDQGYTFGSGTRLTVV.

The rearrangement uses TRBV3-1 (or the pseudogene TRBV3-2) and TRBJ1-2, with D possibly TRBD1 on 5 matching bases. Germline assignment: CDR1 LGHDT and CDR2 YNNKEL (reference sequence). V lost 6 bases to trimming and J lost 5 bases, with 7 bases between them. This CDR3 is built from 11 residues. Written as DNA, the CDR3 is TGTGCCAGCAGTGGGGGGTATGGCTACACCTTC. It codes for CASSGGYGYTF.

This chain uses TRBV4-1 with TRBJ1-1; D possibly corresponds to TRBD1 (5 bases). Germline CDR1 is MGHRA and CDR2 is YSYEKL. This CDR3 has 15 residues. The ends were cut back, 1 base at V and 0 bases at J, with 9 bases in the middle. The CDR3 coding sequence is TGCGCCAGCAGCCAAGGGGCAGGGTTGAACACTGAAGCTTTCTTT. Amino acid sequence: CASSQGAGLNTEAFF.

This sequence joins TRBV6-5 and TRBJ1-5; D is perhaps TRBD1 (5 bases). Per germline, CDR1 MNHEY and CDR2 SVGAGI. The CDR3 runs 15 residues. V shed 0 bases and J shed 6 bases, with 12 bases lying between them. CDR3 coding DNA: TGTGCCAGCAGTTACTCGAGGCAGGGAGGTCAGCCCCAGCATTTT. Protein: CASSYSRQGGQPQHF.

The CDR3 DNA is TGTGCCAGCAGCCGACACTTTAGTTTAGCGGGAGGAATAGGTGATGAGCAGTTCTTC. Amino acid sequence: CASSRHFSLAGGIGDEQFF. This chain uses TRBV7-9 with TRBJ2-1; 10 bases line up with TRBD2. The CDR3 covers 19 residues. Germline V gene data show CDR1 as SEHNR and CDR2 as FQNEAQ (reference sequence). With V trimmed by 5 bases and J by 8 bases, 21 bases remained unmatched.

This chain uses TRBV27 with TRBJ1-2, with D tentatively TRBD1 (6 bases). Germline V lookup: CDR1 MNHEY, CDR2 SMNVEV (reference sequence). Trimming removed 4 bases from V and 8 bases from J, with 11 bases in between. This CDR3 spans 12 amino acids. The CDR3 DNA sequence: TGTGCCAGCAGTTCGCAAAGGGGGGGCTACACCTTC. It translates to CASSSQRGGYTF.

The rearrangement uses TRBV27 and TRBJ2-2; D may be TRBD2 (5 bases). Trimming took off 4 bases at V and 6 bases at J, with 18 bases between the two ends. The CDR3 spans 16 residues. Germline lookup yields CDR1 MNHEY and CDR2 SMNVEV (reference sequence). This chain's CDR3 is CASSSHLITSAGELFF. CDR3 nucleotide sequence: TGTGCCAGCAGTTCCCATCTCATAACTAGTGCCGGGGAGCTGTTTTTT.

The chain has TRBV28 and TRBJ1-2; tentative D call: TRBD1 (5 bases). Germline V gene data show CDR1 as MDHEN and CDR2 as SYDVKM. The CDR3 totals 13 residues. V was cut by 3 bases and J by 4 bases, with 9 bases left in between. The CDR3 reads CASSFQGTYGYTF. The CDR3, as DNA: TGTGCCAGCAGTTTCCAGGGAACCTATGGCTACACCTTC.

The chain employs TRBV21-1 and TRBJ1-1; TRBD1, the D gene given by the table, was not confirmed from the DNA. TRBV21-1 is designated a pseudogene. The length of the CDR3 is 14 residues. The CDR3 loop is CASTQEGGEHEAFF. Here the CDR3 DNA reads TGTGCCAGCACCCAAGAAGGGGGCGAACATGAAGCTTTCTTT.

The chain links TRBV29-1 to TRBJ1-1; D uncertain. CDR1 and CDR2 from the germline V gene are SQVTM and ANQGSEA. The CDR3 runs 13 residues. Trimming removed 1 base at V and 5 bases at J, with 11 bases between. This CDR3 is CSVEGGWGTEAFF. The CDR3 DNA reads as TGCAGCGTTGAAGGAGGGTGGGGAACTGAAGCTTTCTTT.

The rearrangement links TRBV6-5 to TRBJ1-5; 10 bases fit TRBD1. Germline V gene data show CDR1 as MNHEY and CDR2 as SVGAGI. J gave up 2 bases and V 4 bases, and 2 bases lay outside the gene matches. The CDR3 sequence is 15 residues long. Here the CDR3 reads CASSSGTGGNQPQHF. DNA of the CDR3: TGTGCCAGCAGTTCCGGGACAGGGGGCAATCAGCCCCAGCATTTT.

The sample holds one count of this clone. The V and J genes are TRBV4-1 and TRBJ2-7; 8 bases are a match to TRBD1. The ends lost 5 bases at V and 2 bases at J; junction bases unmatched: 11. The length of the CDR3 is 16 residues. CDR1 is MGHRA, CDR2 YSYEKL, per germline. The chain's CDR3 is CASSLIPGTGAYEQYF. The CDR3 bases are TGCGCCAGCAGCTTAATTCCCGGGACAGGAGCCTACGAGCAGTACTTC.

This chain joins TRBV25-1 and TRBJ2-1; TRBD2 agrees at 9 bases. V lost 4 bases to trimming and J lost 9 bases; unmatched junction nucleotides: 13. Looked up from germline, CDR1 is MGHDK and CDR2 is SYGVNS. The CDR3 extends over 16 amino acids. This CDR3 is CASSGRLAEPGGEQFF. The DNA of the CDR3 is TGTGCCAGCAGTGGGAGACTAGCGGAACCCGGCGGTGAGCAGTTCTTC.

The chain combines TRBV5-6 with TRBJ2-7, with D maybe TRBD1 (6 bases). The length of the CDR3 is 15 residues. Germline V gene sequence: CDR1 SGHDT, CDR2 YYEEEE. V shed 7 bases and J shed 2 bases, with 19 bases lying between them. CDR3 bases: TGTGCCAGCGGAGTTACAGGCAGGGGAACCTACGAGCAGTACTTC. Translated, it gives CASGVTGRGTYEQYF.